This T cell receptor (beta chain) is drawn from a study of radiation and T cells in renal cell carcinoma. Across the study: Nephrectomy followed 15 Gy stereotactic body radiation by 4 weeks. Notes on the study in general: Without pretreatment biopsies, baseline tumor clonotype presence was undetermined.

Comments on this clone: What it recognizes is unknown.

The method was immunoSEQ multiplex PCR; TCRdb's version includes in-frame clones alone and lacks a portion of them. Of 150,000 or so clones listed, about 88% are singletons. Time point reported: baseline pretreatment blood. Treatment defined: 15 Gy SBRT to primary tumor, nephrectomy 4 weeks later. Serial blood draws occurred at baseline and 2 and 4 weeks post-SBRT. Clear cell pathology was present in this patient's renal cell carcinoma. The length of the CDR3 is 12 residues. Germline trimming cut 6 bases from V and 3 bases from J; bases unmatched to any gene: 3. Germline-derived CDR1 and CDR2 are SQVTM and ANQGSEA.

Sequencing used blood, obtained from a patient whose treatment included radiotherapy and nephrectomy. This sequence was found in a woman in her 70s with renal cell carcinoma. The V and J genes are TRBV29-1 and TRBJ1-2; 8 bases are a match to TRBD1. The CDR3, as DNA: TGCAGCGTCGTACAGGGGGACTATGGCTACACCTTC. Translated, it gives CSVVQGDYGYTF.